A single sample gave rise to the 26 T cell receptor beta chains below, sequenced in a study of blood T cell repertoires in COVID-19. Measured with immunoSEQ multiplex PCR; TCRdb has only the in-frame clones, and not every one. The table includes around 350,000 clones, 85% to 90% detected once. The material sequenced was peripheral blood. These receptors all come from a human donor in a cohort sampled during active COVID-19.

The count of this clone is one. The V call is TRBV29-1, the J call TRBJ2-2; maybe TRBD2 (6 bases). Germline V lookup: CDR1 SQVTM, CDR2 ANQGSEA. V was trimmed by 5 bases and J by 6 bases, leaving 19 bases between them. The CDR3 sequence is 15 residues long. The CDR3 region has the DNA TGCAGCGTTTCCCATGCGGGACTCTCGGCCGGGGAGCTGTTTTTT. This gives the protein CSVSHAGLSAGELFF.

This clone was found a few times. The genes are TRBV18 and TRBJ2-5; TRBD2 matches 10 bases. Trimming at V came to 1 base and at J to 3 bases, leaving 5 bases not matched to a gene. The germline V gene has CDR1 KGHSH and CDR2 LQKENI. CDR3 length: 16 residues. The CDR3 coding sequence is TGTGCCAGCTCACCACTCTTTCTAGCGGGAGAAGAGACCCAGTACTTC. It codes for CASSPLFLAGEETQYF.

V is TRBV11-3 and J is TRBJ2-2, with 8 bases aligning to TRBD1. The ends lost 5 bases at V and 6 bases at J; junction bases unmatched: 2. The CDR3 totals 13 residues. Germline loops: CDR1 SGHNT, CDR2 YENEEA. The CDR3 reads CASSQQGAGELFF. CDR3 nucleotide sequence: TGTGCCAGCAGCCAACAGGGGGCCGGGGAGCTGTTTTTT.

The chain couples TRBV5-4 to TRBJ1-2; TRBD1 is a possible D gene (6 bases). The ends were cut back, 1 base at V and 1 base at J, with 8 bases in the middle. CDR1 is SGHNT and CDR2 is YYREEE in the germline V gene (reference sequence). The CDR3 runs 14 residues. This chain's CDR3 is CASSLRGFNYGYTF. The CDR3 DNA sequence: TGTGCCAGCAGCTTGAGGGGGTTTAACTATGGCTACACCTTC.

The chain uses TRBV7-2 and TRBJ1-5; D remains unclear. Germline-derived CDR1 and CDR2 are SGHTA and FQGNSA. V was cut by 1 base and J by 4 bases, with 14 bases left in between. The CDR3 contains 16 residues. The CDR3 protein is CASSLGPEWANQPQHF. In DNA, the CDR3 is TGTGCCAGCAGCTTAGGTCCAGAGTGGGCAAATCAGCCCCAGCATTTT.

The chain links TRBV6-1 to TRBJ2-7, with D unresolved. The germline V gene encodes CDR1 MNHNS and CDR2 SASEGT. The CDR3 loop spans 13 amino acids. V was trimmed by 2 bases and J by 2 bases, leaving 7 bases between them. The CDR3 DNA reads TGTGCCAGCAGTGAAACTCGTACCTACGAGCAGTACTTC. Protein sequence: CASSETRTYEQYF.

Only a few counts were recorded for this clone. The chain is built from TRBV6-2 or TRBV6-3 and TRBJ1-3; no firm D call. With 6 bases removed from V and 0 bases from J, the gap between germline ends came to 15 bases. CDR3 size: 16 residues. Germline values: CDR1 MNHEY, CDR2 SVGEGT. CDR3 residues: CASSPYGETSGNTIYF. CDR3 bases: TGTGCCAGCAGCCCGTACGGGGAGACCTCTGGAAACACCATATATTTT.

The genes are TRBV18 and TRBJ2-6, with 8 bases fitting TRBD1. J was trimmed by 1 base and V by 2 bases; bases with no gene match: 7. Germline values: CDR1 KGHSH, CDR2 LQKENI. The CDR3 totals 18 residues. DNA of the CDR3: TGTGCCAGCTCACCAGGTAGGCAGGGGGCTTCTGGGGCCAACGTCCTGACTTTC. This gives the protein CASSPGRQGASGANVLTF.

The chain employs TRBV28 and TRBJ2-2; D might be TRBD2 (11 bases). The ends were cut back, 3 bases at V and 1 base at J, with 33 bases in the middle. CDR1 is MDHEN and CDR2 is SYDVKM in the germline V gene. The CDR3 consists of 23 residues. The CDR3 loop is CASSLEGQGSFYGLAGNTGELFF. Here the CDR3 DNA reads TGTGCCAGCAGTTTGGAGGGACAGGGGTCGTTTTACGGACTAGCGGGGAACACCGGGGAGCTGTTTTTT.

The chain recombines TRBV27 with TRBJ2-2, with TRBD2 identical over 15 bases. The CDR3 has 16 residues. CDR1 is MNHEY, CDR2 SMNVEV, per germline (reference sequence). V was clipped by 6 bases and J by 5 bases; unmatched bases: 4. As DNA, the CDR3 is TGTGCCAGCAGGGTCGGACTAGCGGGGGGGACCGGGGAGCTGTTTTTT. Translating gives CASRVGLAGGTGELFF.

The chain uses TRBV4-1 and TRBJ2-7; 9 nucleotides align to TRBD1. CDR1 is MGHRA, CDR2 YSYEKL, per germline. With V trimmed by 6 bases and J by 3 bases, 9 bases remained unmatched. The CDR3 runs to 15 residues. CDR3 bases: TGCGCCAGCAGTCTTACCGGGACAGGGATCTACGAGCAGTACTTC. Protein product: CASSLTGTGIYEQYF.

The chain carries TRBV6-2 or TRBV6-3 and TRBJ2-1; 14 bases agree with TRBD2. In germline, CDR1 is MNHEY, CDR2 SVGEGT. J gave up 7 bases and V 2 bases, and 13 bases lay outside the gene matches. The CDR3 consists of 19 residues. Here the CDR3 DNA reads TGTGCCAGCAGTTACCCGACTTTGGGACTAGCGGGGGTAGGTAATGAGCAGTTCTTC. It codes for CASSYPTLGLAGVGNEQFF.

V and J are TRBV2 and TRBJ1-1; D is ambiguous. The V gene's germline CDR1 is SNHLY and CDR2 FYNNEI. Trimming took 7 bases from V and 10 from J, leaving 13 bases between them. The CDR3 is 11 amino acids. CDR3 nucleotide sequence: TGTGCCAGCACGGGGTCCTGGAGAGCTTTCTTT. Protein product: CASTGSWRAFF. Full variable domain (outside the CDR3, taken from reference TRBV2 and TRBJ1-1): EPEVTQTPSHQVTQMGQEVILRCVPISNHLYFYWYRQILGQKVEFLVSFYNNEISEKSEIFDDQFSVERPDGSNFTLKIRSTKLEDSAMYFCASTGSWRAFFGQGTRLTVV.

The J gene is TRBJ1-6, the V gene TRBV28, with a possible D match to TRBD1 (6 bases). Germline V gives CDR1 MDHEN, CDR2 SYDVKM. Trimming removed 5 bases from V and 5 bases from J, with 13 bases in between. This CDR3 comprises 15 residues. In nucleotides, the CDR3 is TGTGCCAGCAGTCAAGGGGGTGTAGATAATTCACCCCTCCACTTT. This encodes CASSQGGVDNSPLHF.

This rearrangement joins TRBV5-1 to TRBJ2-3; D is perhaps TRBD2 (6 bases). CDR3 size: 17 residues. Trimming stripped 2 bases from V and 1 base from J, with 17 bases between. Germline CDR1 reads SGHRS; CDR2 reads YFSETQ. CDR3 DNA: TGCGCCAGCAGCTTCTCCCCCGGGCGGGGCCGCACAGATACGCAGTATTTT. It encodes CASSFSPGRGRTDTQYF.

The J gene is TRBJ2-1, the V gene TRBV9; 11 nucleotides align to TRBD2. Germline CDR1 and CDR2: SGDLS and YYNGEE. The CDR3 covers 20 residues. V gave up 0 bases and J gave up 0 bases; unmatched junction bases: 11. The CDR3 bases are TGTGCCAGCAGCGTAGAAACTAGCGGGGGATTTTATAGCTCCTACAATGAGCAGTTCTTC. This sequence encodes CASSVETSGGFYSSYNEQFF.

V and J are TRBV28 and TRBJ2-7, with 8 nucleotides matching TRBD1. This CDR3 has 14 amino acids. Per the germline V gene, CDR1 is MDHEN and CDR2 is SYDVKM. After removal of 5 bases from V and 5 bases from J, the junction contained 8 bases not matched to a gene. The CDR3 protein is CASSAPGQADEQYF. As DNA, the CDR3 is TGTGCCAGCAGTGCGCCGGGACAGGCAGACGAGCAGTACTTC.

This sequence joins TRBV5-1 and TRBJ1-4, with 10 bases fitting TRBD1. V lost 4 bases, J lost 4 bases, and 4 bases stayed unmatched. CDR1 SGHRS and CDR2 YFSETQ come from the germline V gene. CDR3 length: 15 residues. The CDR3 DNA reads as TGCGCCAGCAGCACGGGACAGGGGAGTAATGAAAAACTGTTTTTT. It specifies CASSTGQGSNEKLFF.

The V gene is TRBV19, the J gene TRBJ1-5; 7 bases line up with TRBD1. Germline assignment: CDR1 LNHDA and CDR2 SQIVND (reference sequence). V lost 5 bases, J lost 1 base, and 14 bases stayed unmatched. CDR3 length equals 18 residues. CDR3 coding DNA: TGTGCCAGTAGTGCCGGACAGGCCAACAAGGGGAGCAATCAGCCCCAGCATTTT. Its translation: CASSAGQANKGSNQPQHF.

The chain links TRBV2 to TRBJ1-4; 7 nucleotides match TRBD1. The J segment lost 8 bases and the V segment lost 6 bases, leaving 9 bases of the junction unmatched. The CDR3 is 14 residues long. CDR1 is SNHLY and CDR2 is FYNNEI in the germline V gene. The CDR3 coding sequence is TGTGCCAGCAGCACCGACAGGGAAGGGGAAAAACTGTTTTTT. Translation: CASSTDREGEKLFF.

This clone was observed a single time. The chain has TRBV6-5 and TRBJ1-1, with a possible D match to TRBD1 (5 bases). The ends were cut back, 7 bases at V and 2 bases at J, with 14 bases in the middle. The germline gives CDR1 MNHEY, CDR2 SVGAGI. CDR3 size: 14 residues. The CDR3 reads CASTPGGGNTEAFF. CDR3 nucleotides: TGTGCCAGCACTCCCGGCGGGGGAAACACTGAAGCTTTCTTT.

The chain is built from TRBV3-1 (or the pseudogene TRBV3-2) and TRBJ1-3; no clear D gene. The CDR3 covers 12 residues. Per germline, CDR1 LGHDT and CDR2 YNNKEL (reference sequence). Trimming left V 1 base short and J 10 bases short, with 8 bases between. The CDR3 region has the DNA TGTGCCAGCAGCCAAGGTTGGAGGACCATATATTTT. It encodes CASSQGWRTIYF.

CDR3 in amino acids: CASSKTRSADTQYF. In DNA, the CDR3 is TGTGCCAGCAGTAAGACTAGGAGCGCAGATACGCAGTATTTT. The chain is built from TRBV2 and TRBJ2-3; a possible D gene is TRBD2 (6 bases). V shed 5 bases and J shed 4 bases, with 13 bases lying between them. The CDR3 extends over 14 amino acids. Looked up from germline, CDR1 is SNHLY and CDR2 is FYNNEI.

This clone was picked up one time. V usage is TRBV10-3 and J usage is TRBJ2-7; 11 bases are shared with TRBD2. V dropped 2 bases and J dropped 6; count of bases not matched to a gene: 6. CDR1 and CDR2 (germline): ENHRY, SYGVKD. The CDR3 spans 15 residues. The CDR3 DNA is TGTGCCATCAGTGAGGCTAGCGGGAGGCCCGGCGAGCAGTACTTC. As protein: CAISEASGRPGEQYF.

V gene TRBV7-8 combines with J gene TRBJ2-1, with 12 bases matching TRBD1. Germline V gene data show CDR1 as SGHVS and CDR2 as FQNEAQ. The CDR3 is 15 residues long. V gave up 5 bases and J gave up 7 bases; unmatched junction bases: 6. The CDR3 bases are TGTGCCAGCAGCGGGGACAGGGGGCTTTGGAATGAGCAGTTCTTC. It yields the protein CASSGDRGLWNEQFF.

This clone was recorded a few times. This rearrangement joins TRBV7-9 to TRBJ2-7; unclear D gene. This CDR3 has 13 amino acids. Germline V gene data show CDR1 as SEHNR and CDR2 as FQNEAQ (reference sequence). Trimming removed 0 bases from V and 4 bases from J, with 7 bases in between. CDR3 sequence reads: CASSLATAYEQYF. In DNA form, the CDR3 reads TGTGCCAGCAGCTTAGCGACTGCTTACGAGCAGTACTTC. Combining the CDR3 with reference TRBV7-9 and TRBJ2-7 gives the whole variable domain DTGVSQNPRHKITKRGQNVTFRCDPISEHNRLYWYRQTLGQGPEFLTYFQNEAQLEKSRLLSDRFSAERPKGSFSTLEIQRTEQGDSAMYLCASSLATAYEQYFGPGTRLTVT.